This is a list of T cell receptor beta chains from one sample in a study of blood T cell repertoires in COVID-19. Only in-frame clones appear in the TCRdb table, and some are missing; sequencing was by immunoSEQ multiplex PCR. The sample contains some 320,000 clones, around 90% of which appear only once. Sequencing input: PBMCs or T cells enriched from blood (not recorded which). These TCRs come from a man in his fifties or sixties who had recovered from COVID-19. The CDR3 runs from the conserved cysteine through the conserved F or W. Fields, in order: V gene, clone size, J gene, D gene, CDR3 protein, CDR3 DNA. A D gene is named only where the DNA matches it firmly. Size values are once, few and many counts, or a class for expanded clones, and some rows have none.

TRBV15	-	TRBJ1-3	-	CATSRDRGTSGNTIYF	TGTGCCACCAGCAGAGACCGAGGGACATCTGGAAACACCATATATTTT
TRBV4-1	-	TRBJ1-2	TRBD1	CASSPGTATNYGYTF	TGCGCCAGCAGTCCCGGGACAGCTACTAACTATGGCTACACCTTC
TRBV5-1	-	TRBJ1-5	TRBD1	CASSPTGVNNQPQHF	TGCGCCAGCAGCCCGACAGGGGTTAACAATCAGCCCCAGCATTTT
TRBV29-1	-	TRBJ2-7	-	CSVRGGSSYEQYF	TGCAGCGTGAGAGGAGGGAGCTCCTACGAGCAGTACTTC
TRBV9	-	TRBJ2-3	-	CASSAYWGRSTDTQYF	TGTGCCAGCAGCGCCTATTGGGGGAGGAGCACAGATACGCAGTATTTT
TRBV12-5	-	TRBJ2-7	TRBD1	CASGNYGQGKYEQYF	TGTGCTAGTGGCAACTATGGACAGGGGAAGTACGAGCAGTACTTC
TRBV3-1/TRBV3-2	-	TRBJ2-7	TRBD1	CASSPDRGYSYEQYF	TGTGCCAGCAGCCCGGACAGGGGGTATTCCTACGAGCAGTACTTC
TRBV5-4	-	TRBJ1-4	TRBD1	CASSSGQGGNEKLFF	TGTGCCAGCAGCTCGGGACAGGGAGGTAATGAAAAACTGTTTTTT
TRBV27	-	TRBJ2-7	-	CASSSGTPNLEQYF	TGTGCCAGCAGTTCCGGGACACCGAATCTCGAGCAGTACTTC
TRBV3-1/TRBV3-2	-	TRBJ2-3	TRBD2	CASSPTTLAGGLSDTQYF	TGTGCCAGCAGCCCGACGACACTAGCGGGAGGGCTTTCTGATACGCAGTATTTT
TRBV5-1	-	TRBJ2-7	-	CASSLAGRGIHEQYF	TGCGCCAGCAGCTTGGCGGGCAGGGGAATACACGAGCAGTACTTC
TRBV5-4	-	TRBJ2-6	-	CASSFFGANVLTF	TGTGCCAGCAGCTTCTTCGGGGCCAACGTCCTGACTTTC
TRBV18	-	TRBJ1-2	TRBD1	CASSLAPGGQGGGYTF	TGTGCCAGCTCACTCGCCCCGGGTGGACAGGGCGGCGGCTACACCTTC
TRBV12-5	-	TRBJ2-7	-	CASGNRDKPYEQYF	TGTGCTAGTGGTAACCGGGACAAACCCTACGAGCAGTACTTC
TRBV7-9	-	TRBJ2-3	TRBD2	CASSQTGTRRSDTQYF	TGTGCCAGCAGCCAAACCGGGACTAGGAGGTCAGATACGCAGTATTTT
TRBV7-2	-	TRBJ1-5	-	CASSPQANQPQHF	TGTGCCAGCAGCCCGCAGGCCAATCAGCCCCAGCATTTT
TRBV2	-	TRBJ2-1	TRBD1	CASREATGSGLDEQFF	TGTGCCAGCAGAGAAGCGACAGGGTCGGGGTTAGATGAGCAGTTCTTC
TRBV7-9	-	TRBJ2-5	-	CASSQQIQETQYF	TGTGCCAGCAGCCAACAGATACAAGAGACCCAGTACTTC
TRBV4-1	-	TRBJ2-7	-	CASSQGPSTGVSYEQYF	TGCGCCAGCAGCCAAGGTCCCTCCACGGGGGTCTCCTACGAGCAGTACTTC
TRBV14	-	TRBJ2-3	TRBD2	CASSEGLAGVDTQYF	TGTGCCAGCTCGGAAGGACTAGCGGGAGTAGATACGCAGTATTTT
TRBV18	-	TRBJ2-6	TRBD1	CASSPRDRGSSGANVLTF	TGTGCCAGCTCACCACGGGACAGAGGATCCTCTGGGGCCAACGTCCTGACTTTC
TRBV4-1	-	TRBJ2-3	TRBD2	CASSHFSGSPDTQYF	TGCGCCAGCAGCCACTTTAGCGGGAGCCCAGATACGCAGTATTTT
TRBV7-2	many	TRBJ2-3	-	CASSLVAGGTDTQYF	TGTGCCAGCAGCTTAGTGGCAGGCGGGACAGATACGCAGTATTTT
TRBV27	-	TRBJ2-7	TRBD1	CASTSGTGAGTRPYEQYF	TGTGCCAGCACATCCGGGACAGGGGCCGGGACTAGACCCTACGAGCAGTACTTC
TRBV4-2	-	TRBJ2-1	-	CASSQVFQNEQFF	TGTGCCAGCAGCCAAGTATTTCAGAATGAGCAGTTCTTC
TRBV30	-	TRBJ2-1	TRBD2	CAWSPPWTSGYNEQFF	TGTGCCTGGAGTCCTCCATGGACTAGCGGTTACAATGAGCAGTTCTTC
TRBV7-9	few	TRBJ2-7	TRBD2	CASSSSSGSLYEQYF	TGTGCCAGCAGCTCATCTAGCGGGAGTTTATACGAGCAGTACTTC
TRBV4-3	-	TRBJ2-7	-	CASSPVTGSTYEQYF	TGCGCCAGCAGCCCGGTTACGGGTTCGACCTACGAGCAGTACTTC
TRBV12-3/TRBV12-4	-	TRBJ1-1	-	CASTYRTTNEAFF	TGTGCCTCAACCTACAGGACAACCAATGAAGCTTTCTTT
TRBV6-5	-	TRBJ1-1	-	CASSYRGLNTEAFF	TGTGCCAGCAGTTACAGGGGGTTGAACACTGAAGCTTTCTTT
TRBV15	-	TRBJ2-7	TRBD2	CATSRGVEQYF	TGTGCCACCAGCCGGGGGGTCGAGCAGTACTTC
TRBV29-1	-	TRBJ1-2	-	CSAGQGQGGYTF	TGCAGCGCTGGTCAGGGCCAGGGTGGCTACACCTTC
TRBV21-1	-	TRBJ2-1	-	CASSTNRFLQAGGGLSYNEQFF	TGTGCCAGCAGCACTAACAGGTTCTTACAAGCGGGAGGGGGACTCTCCTACAATGAGCAGTTCTTC
TRBV11-2	few	TRBJ1-6	TRBD1	CASSWATGADSPLHF	TGTGCCAGCAGCTGGGCGACAGGGGCGGATTCACCCCTCCACTTT
TRBV19	-	TRBJ2-7	TRBD2	CASSIDSGTRYYEQYF	TGTGCCAGTAGTATAGATTCCGGGACTAGGTACTACGAGCAGTACTTC
TRBV10-3	-	TRBJ1-1	TRBD1	CAISLDRVGTEAFF	TGTGCCATCAGTTTGGACAGGGTGGGCACTGAAGCTTTCTTT
TRBV12-3/TRBV12-4	once	TRBJ2-7	-	CASSPGVPYEQYF	TGTGCCAGCAGCCCAGGGGTACCCTACGAGCAGTACTTC
TRBV30	-	TRBJ1-6	TRBD1	CAWSGTADNSPLHF	TGTGCCTGGAGCGGGACAGCCGATAATTCACCCCTCCACTTT
TRBV2	-	TRBJ2-1	TRBD2	CASSLSGGSPNEQFF	TGTGCCAGCAGTCTTAGCGGGGGGAGCCCCAATGAGCAGTTCTTC
TRBV18	few	TRBJ2-1	TRBD2	CASSPLGKAGGNEQFF	TGTGCCAGCTCACCACTCGGGAAAGCGGGAGGCAATGAGCAGTTCTTC
TRBV5-4	-	TRBJ2-7	-	CASSLSHSYEQYF	TGTGCCAGCAGCTTGTCCCATTCCTACGAGCAGTACTTC
TRBV24-1	-	TRBJ2-7	TRBD2	CATSVAGVSHEQYF	TGTGCCACCAGTGTAGCGGGAGTTTCCCACGAGCAGTACTTC
TRBV15	-	TRBJ1-4	TRBD1	CATSRRAGTANEKLFF	TGTGCCACCAGCAGAAGAGCCGGGACAGCTAATGAAAAACTGTTTTTT
TRBV10-3	-	TRBJ1-2	-	CAIVQGKGYGYTF	TGTGCCATCGTACAGGGAAAAGGCTATGGCTACACCTTC
TRBV30	once	TRBJ1-4	-	CAWRQGVEKLFF	TGTGCCTGGAGACAGGGAGTTGAAAAACTGTTTTTT
TRBV2	-	TRBJ2-7	-	CASSPSGFYEQYF	TGTGCCAGCAGCCCATCGGGGTTCTACGAGCAGTACTTC
TRBV7-8	-	TRBJ2-7	TRBD2	CATRGGGLEQYF	TGTGCCACTCGGGGCGGGGGACTCGAGCAGTACTTC
TRBV5-1	-	TRBJ1-1	TRBD1	CASLPWTGPNTEAFF	TGCGCCAGCCTACCCTGGACAGGGCCGAACACTGAAGCTTTCTTT
TRBV7-2	-	TRBJ2-5	-	CASSLGSYQETQYF	TGTGCCAGCAGCCTCGGGTCGTACCAAGAGACCCAGTACTTC
TRBV3-1/TRBV3-2	-	TRBJ2-5	-	CASSQGIRETQYF	TGTGCCAGCAGCCAAGGTATCAGAGAGACCCAGTACTTC
TRBV7-3	-	TRBJ2-2	TRBD2	CASSPLGGRVTGELFF	TGTGCCAGCAGCCCTCTCGGCGGGAGGGTCACCGGGGAGCTGTTTTTT
TRBV2	-	TRBJ1-1	-	CATAGYTEAFF	TGTGCCACCGCGGGTTACACTGAAGCTTTCTTT
TRBV7-9	-	TRBJ2-2	-	CASSLGGGTGELFF	TGTGCCAGCAGCTTGGGGGGTGGCACCGGGGAGCTGTTTTTT